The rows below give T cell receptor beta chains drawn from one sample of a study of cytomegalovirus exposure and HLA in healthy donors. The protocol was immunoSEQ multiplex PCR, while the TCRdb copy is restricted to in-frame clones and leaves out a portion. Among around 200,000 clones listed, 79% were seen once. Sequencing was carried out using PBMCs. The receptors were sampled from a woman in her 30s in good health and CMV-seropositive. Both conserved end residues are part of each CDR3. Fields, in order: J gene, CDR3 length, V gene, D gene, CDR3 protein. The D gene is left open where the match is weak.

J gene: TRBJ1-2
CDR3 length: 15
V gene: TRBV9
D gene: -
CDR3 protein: CASSVGHVTNYGYTF

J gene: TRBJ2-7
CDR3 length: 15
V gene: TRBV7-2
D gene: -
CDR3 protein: CASSLRPTDSYEQYF

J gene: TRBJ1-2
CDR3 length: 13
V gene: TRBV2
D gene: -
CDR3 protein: CASRGEVLGGYTF

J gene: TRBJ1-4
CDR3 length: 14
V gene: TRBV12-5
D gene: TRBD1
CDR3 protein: CASARTGTNEKLFF

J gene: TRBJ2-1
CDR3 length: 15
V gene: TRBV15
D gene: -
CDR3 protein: CATSSRGMGVNEQFF

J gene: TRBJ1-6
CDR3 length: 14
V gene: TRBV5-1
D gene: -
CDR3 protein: CASSLEGNNSPLHF

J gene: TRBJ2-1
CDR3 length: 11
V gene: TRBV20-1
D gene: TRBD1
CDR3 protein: CSARGQLEQFF

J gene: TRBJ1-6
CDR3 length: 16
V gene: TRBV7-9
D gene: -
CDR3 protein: CASSLAFVRGNSPLHF

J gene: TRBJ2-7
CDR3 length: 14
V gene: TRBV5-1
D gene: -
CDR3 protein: CASSLGQGGDEQYF

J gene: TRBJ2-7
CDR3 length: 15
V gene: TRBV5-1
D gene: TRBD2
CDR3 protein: CASSWGLAVLDEQYF

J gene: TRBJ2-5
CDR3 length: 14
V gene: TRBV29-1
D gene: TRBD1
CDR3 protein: CSVAGTEAQETQYF

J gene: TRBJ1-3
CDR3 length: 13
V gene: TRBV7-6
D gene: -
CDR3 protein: CASSSQGGNTIYF

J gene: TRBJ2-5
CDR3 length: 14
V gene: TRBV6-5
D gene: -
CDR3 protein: CASSRGQAGETQYF

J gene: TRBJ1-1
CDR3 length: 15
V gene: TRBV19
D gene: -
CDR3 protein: CASSIVQSLNTEAFF

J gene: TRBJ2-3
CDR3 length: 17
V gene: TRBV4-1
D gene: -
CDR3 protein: CASSQDLAVPPTDTQYF

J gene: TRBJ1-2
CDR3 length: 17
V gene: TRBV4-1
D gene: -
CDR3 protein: CASSQAPHRRWEGGYTF

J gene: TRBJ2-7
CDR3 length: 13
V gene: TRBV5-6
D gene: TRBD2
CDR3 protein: CASSLSGGREQYF

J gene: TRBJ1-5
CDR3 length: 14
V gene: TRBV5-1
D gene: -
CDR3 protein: CASSLEQGNQPQHF

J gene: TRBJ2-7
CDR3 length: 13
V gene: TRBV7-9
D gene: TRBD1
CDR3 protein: CASSLRDSYEQYF

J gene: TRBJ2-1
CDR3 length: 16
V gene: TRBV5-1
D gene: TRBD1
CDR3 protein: CASSPRTGDPYNGQFF

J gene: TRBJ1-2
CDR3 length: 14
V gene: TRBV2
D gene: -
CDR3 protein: CASSDLRGFYGYTF

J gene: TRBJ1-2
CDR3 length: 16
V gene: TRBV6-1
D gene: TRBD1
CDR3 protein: CASSEPQGQRHYGYTF

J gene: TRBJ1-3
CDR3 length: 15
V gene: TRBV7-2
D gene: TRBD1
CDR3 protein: CATRKPGGAGNTIYF

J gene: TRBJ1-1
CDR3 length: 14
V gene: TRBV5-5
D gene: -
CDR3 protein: CASSLWRSNTEAFF

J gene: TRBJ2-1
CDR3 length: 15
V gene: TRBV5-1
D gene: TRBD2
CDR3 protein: CASSLDSGSLNEQFF

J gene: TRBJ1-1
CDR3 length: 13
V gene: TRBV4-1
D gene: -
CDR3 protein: CASSQRGQTEAFF

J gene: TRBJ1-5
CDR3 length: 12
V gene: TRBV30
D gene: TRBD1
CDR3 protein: CAFDRAGQPQHF

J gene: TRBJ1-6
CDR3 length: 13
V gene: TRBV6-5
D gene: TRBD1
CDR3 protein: CASSRDRNSPLHF

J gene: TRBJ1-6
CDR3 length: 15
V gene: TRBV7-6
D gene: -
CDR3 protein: CASSLQGPYNSPLHF

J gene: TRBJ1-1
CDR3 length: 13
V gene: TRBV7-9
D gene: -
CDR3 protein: CASSFGGNTEAFF

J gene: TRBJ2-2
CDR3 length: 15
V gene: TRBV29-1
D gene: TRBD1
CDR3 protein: CSVVGQGSYTGELFF

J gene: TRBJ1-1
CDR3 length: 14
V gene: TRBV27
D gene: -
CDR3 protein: CASSFSFRNTEAFF